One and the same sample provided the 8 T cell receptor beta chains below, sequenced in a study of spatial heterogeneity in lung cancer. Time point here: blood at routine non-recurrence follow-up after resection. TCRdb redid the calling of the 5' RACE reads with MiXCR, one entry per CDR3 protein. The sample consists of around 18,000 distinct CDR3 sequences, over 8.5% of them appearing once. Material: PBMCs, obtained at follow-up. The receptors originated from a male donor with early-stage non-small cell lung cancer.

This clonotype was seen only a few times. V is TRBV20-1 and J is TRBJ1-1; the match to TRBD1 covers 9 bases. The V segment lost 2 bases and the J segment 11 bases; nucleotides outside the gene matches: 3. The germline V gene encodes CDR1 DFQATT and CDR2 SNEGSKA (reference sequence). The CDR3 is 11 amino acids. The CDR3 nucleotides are TGCAGTGCTAGAAGGACAGGGGTGGCTTTCTTT. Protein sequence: CSARRTGVAFF.

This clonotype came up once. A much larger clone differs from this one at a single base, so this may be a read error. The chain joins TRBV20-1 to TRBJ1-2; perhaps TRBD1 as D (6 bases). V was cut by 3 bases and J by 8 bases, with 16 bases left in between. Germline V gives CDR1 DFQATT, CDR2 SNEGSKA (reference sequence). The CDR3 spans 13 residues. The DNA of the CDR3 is TGCAGTGCTAGTCGGACAGTGGGTTACGGCTACACCTTC. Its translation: CSASRTVGYGYTF.

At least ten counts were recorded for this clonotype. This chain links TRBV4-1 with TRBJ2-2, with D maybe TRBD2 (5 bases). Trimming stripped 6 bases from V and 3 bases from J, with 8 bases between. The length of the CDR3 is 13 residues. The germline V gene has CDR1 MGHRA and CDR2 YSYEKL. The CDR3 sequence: CASRLRDTGELFF. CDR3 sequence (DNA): TGCGCCAGCAGGTTGAGGGACACCGGGGAGCTGTTTTTT.

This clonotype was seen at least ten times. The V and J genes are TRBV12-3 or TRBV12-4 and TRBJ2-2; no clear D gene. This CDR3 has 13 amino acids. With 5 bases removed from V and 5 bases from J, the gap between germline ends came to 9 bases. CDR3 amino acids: CASSPFPTGELFF. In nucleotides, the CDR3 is TGTGCCAGCAGTCCCTTCCCTACCGGGGAGCTGTTTTTT.

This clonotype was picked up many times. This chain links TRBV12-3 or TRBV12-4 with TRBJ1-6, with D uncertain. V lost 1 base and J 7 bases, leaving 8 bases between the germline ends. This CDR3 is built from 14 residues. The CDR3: CASSLGPANSPLHF. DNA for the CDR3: TGTGCCAGCAGTTTAGGGCCGGCGAATTCACCCCTCCACTTT.

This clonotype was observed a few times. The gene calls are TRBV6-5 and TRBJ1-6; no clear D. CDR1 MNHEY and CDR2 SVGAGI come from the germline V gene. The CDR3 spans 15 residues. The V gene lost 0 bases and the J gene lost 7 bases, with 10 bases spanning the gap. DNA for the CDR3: TGTGCCAGCAGTTACTCTTTCTCTCGGAATTCACCCCTCCACTTT. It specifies CASSYSFSRNSPLHF.

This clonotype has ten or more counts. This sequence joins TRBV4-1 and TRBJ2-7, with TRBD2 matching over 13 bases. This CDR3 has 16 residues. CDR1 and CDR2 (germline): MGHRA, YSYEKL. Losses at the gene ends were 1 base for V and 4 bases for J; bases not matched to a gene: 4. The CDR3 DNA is TGCGCCAGCAGCCAAGCCTGGACTAGCGGGAGTTACGAGCAGTACTTC. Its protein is CASSQAWTSGSYEQYF.

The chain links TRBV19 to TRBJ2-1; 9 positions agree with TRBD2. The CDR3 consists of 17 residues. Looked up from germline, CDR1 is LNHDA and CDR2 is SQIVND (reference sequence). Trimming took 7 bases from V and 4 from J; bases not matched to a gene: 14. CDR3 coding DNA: TGTGCCAGTACCCCTTGGGCTAGCGGGACCCTTTACAATGAGCAGTTCTTC. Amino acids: CASTPWASGTLYNEQFF.